This is a list of T cell receptor beta chains from one sample in a study of radiation and T cells in renal cell carcinoma. TCRdb's copy holds only in-frame clones and misses some; the assay was immunoSEQ multiplex PCR. Found here are some 78,000 clones, 70% to 90% of them singletons; the top ten hold nearly 6%. The input for sequencing was blood, taken from a patient whose treatment included radiotherapy and nephrectomy. These receptors were taken from a woman in her 70s with renal cell carcinoma. CDR3s include the opening cysteine and the closing phenylalanine or tryptophan. The D gene is left open where the match is weak. The size field is filled for only some rows; it gives once, few, many or a size class.

CASIRNTEAFF TGTGCCAGCATCCGAAACACTGAAGCTTTCTTT TRBJ1-1 - - TRBV6-6
CASSLAEGVYTGELFF TGTGCCAGCAGCTTGGCGGAGGGGGTGTACACCGGGGAGCTGTTTTTT TRBJ2-2 - - TRBV5-6
CASSLGSGTDIKRPQYF TGTGCCAGCAGCTTGGGATCCGGGACAGATATAAAGAGACCCCAGTACTTC TRBJ2-5 TRBD1 - TRBV11-2
CASSLRLDQAFF TGTGCCAGCAGCTTGAGGCTCGACCAAGCTTTCTTT TRBJ1-1 - - TRBV11-2
CAWSPGGETQYF TGTGCCTGGAGTCCCGGCGGAGAGACCCAGTACTTC TRBJ2-5 - - TRBV30
CASSGADRGPGNEQFF TGTGCCAGCAGTGGAGCGGACAGGGGGCCGGGCAATGAGCAGTTCTTC TRBJ2-1 TRBD1 - TRBV6-1
CASSVDRDQETQYF TGCGCCAGCAGCGTAGACAGGGACCAAGAGACCCAGTACTTC TRBJ2-5 TRBD1 - TRBV5-1
CASSEHHQAGGHKDTQYF TGTGCCAGCAGTGAACACCACCAAGCGGGGGGGCATAAAGATACGCAGTATTTT TRBJ2-3 TRBD2 once TRBV25-1
CASRQGNQPQHF TGTGCCAGCAGACAGGGGAATCAGCCCCAGCATTTT TRBJ1-5 TRBD1 few TRBV25-1
CASSRGTGEYEQYF TGTGCCAGCAGCCGCGGGACAGGGGAGTACGAGCAGTACTTC TRBJ2-7 TRBD1 - TRBV5-4
CASSPGQAVTYNEQFF TGTGCCAGCTCACCGGGGCAGGCCGTAACTTACAATGAGCAGTTCTTC TRBJ2-1 - few TRBV18
CASSIPGRDNEQFF TGTGCCAGTAGTATCCCGGGACGGGACAATGAGCAGTTCTTC TRBJ2-1 - - TRBV19
CAISDSTRGRETQYF TGTGCCATCAGTGACTCGACTAGAGGGCGGGAGACCCAGTACTTC TRBJ2-5 - - TRBV10-3
CASSLRRSFGDSPLHF TGTGCCAGCAGCTTAAGACGCAGTTTCGGGGATTCACCCCTCCACTTT TRBJ1-6 - - TRBV7-6
CASRGKTGVFQPQHF TGTGCCAGCAGGGGAAAGACAGGGGTTTTTCAGCCCCAGCATTTT TRBJ1-5 TRBD1 - TRBV28
CASSELGQGYGYTF TGTGCCAGCAGTGAACTTGGACAGGGATATGGCTACACCTTC TRBJ1-2 TRBD1 - TRBV6-1
CAAGQGTYEQYF TGTGCCGCAGGACAGGGGACCTACGAGCAGTACTTC TRBJ2-7 TRBD1 - TRBV2
CASSLKGRSNEKLFF TGTGCCAGCAGCTTAAAGGGGCGGTCTAATGAAAAACTGTTTTTT TRBJ1-4 - - TRBV7-8
CATSRDLGQETQYF TGTGCCACCAGCAGAGATCTGGGGCAGGAGACCCAGTACTTC TRBJ2-5 - - TRBV15
CASRTVSYNEQFF TGTGCCAGTAGAACGGTCTCCTACAATGAGCAGTTCTTC TRBJ2-1 - - TRBV19
CASSAIGTNTEAFF TGTGCCAGTAGTGCCATCGGGACGAACACTGAAGCTTTCTTT TRBJ1-1 - few TRBV19
CASQIVGSSYNEQFF TGTGCCAGTCAAATAGTGGGGAGCTCCTACAATGAGCAGTTCTTC TRBJ2-1 - - TRBV19
CASSPGQGSNQPQHF TGTGCCAGCAGCCCGGGACAGGGTAGCAATCAGCCCCAGCATTTT TRBJ1-5 TRBD1 - TRBV7-2
CASSGDSPYEQYF TGTGCCAGTAGTGGGGACAGTCCCTACGAGCAGTACTTC TRBJ2-7 TRBD1 - TRBV5-4
CASTRPDVYEQYF TGCGCCAGCACAAGGCCCGACGTGTACGAGCAGTACTTC TRBJ2-7 - once TRBV5-1
CSVEAGGLARSNQPQHF TGCAGCGTTGAAGCAGGGGGCCTCGCCAGGAGCAATCAGCCCCAGCATTTT TRBJ1-5 TRBD1 - TRBV29-1
CATSRDPQGISYEQYF TGTGCCACCAGCAGAGATCCCCAGGGGATCTCCTACGAGCAGTACTTC TRBJ2-7 - - TRBV15
CASSSQGSNQPQHF TGTGCCAGCAGTAGCCAGGGCAGCAATCAGCCCCAGCATTTT TRBJ1-5 - - TRBV27
CASSRLAGADGELFF TGCGCCAGCAGCCGACTAGCGGGGGCGGACGGGGAGCTGTTTTTT TRBJ2-2 TRBD2 - TRBV4-3
CASSAWGWGNTQYF TGTGCCAGCAGTGCCTGGGGGTGGGGCAATACGCAGTATTTT TRBJ2-3 - - TRBV6-1
CATKLQESGYGYTF TGTGCCACCAAACTGCAGGAATCGGGCTATGGCTACACCTTC TRBJ1-2 - - TRBV27
CASSPRVGGGETQYF TGTGCCAGCAGCCCCCGAGTGGGGGGAGGGGAGACCCAGTACTTC TRBJ2-5 TRBD2 - TRBV11-2
CASSEEDWGAGNTEAFF TGTGCCAGCAGCGAAGAAGACTGGGGGGCTGGAAACACTGAAGCTTTCTTT TRBJ1-1 - - TRBV14
CASSQQGSYEQYF TGCGCCAGCAGCCAACAGGGGTCCTACGAGCAGTACTTC TRBJ2-7 - - TRBV4-3
CASSSRASGGIRNEQFF TGTGCCAGCAGCTCCCGGGCTAGCGGGGGGATAAGGAATGAGCAGTTCTTC TRBJ2-1 TRBD2 - TRBV7-3
CASRVLQGGAFF TGTGCCAGCAGGGTTCTACAGGGGGGAGCTTTCTTT TRBJ1-1 TRBD1 - TRBV28
CASSFQTETGELFF TGTGCCAGCAGCTTCCAGACAGAAACCGGGGAGCTGTTTTTT TRBJ2-2 - - TRBV7-9
CATSTPRDRANEQYF TGTGCCACCAGCACCCCCCGGGACAGGGCCAACGAGCAGTACTTC TRBJ2-7 TRBD1 - TRBV15
CASGRGQNYGYTF TGTGCTAGTGGCCGGGGACAGAACTATGGCTACACCTTC TRBJ1-2 TRBD1 - TRBV12-5
CASREGSYSGANVLTF TGTGCCAGCAGGGAGGGCAGTTACTCTGGGGCCAACGTCCTGACTTTC TRBJ2-6 - - TRBV2